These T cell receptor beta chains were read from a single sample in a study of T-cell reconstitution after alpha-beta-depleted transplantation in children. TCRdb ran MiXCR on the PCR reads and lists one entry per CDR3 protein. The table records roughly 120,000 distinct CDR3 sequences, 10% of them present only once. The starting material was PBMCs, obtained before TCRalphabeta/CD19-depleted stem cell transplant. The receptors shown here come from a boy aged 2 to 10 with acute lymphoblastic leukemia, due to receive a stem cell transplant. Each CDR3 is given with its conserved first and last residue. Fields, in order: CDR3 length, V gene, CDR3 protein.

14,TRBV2,CASSGQGPQETQYF
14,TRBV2,CASSLSTGLYGYTF
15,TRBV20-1,CSARDGARAAYEQYF
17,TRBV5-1,CASSLVASGTSTDTQYF
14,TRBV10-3,CAISESMVIYGYTF
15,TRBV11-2,CASSRKPGPGDTQYF
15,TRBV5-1,CASSLAGKANNEQFF
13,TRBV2,CASTRDLVAEAFF
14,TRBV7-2,CASRTSGLTDTQYF
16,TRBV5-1,CASSSGLAGGSHEQFF
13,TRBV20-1,CSAREPRRHGYTF
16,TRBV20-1,CSAPTGLAAGKNEQFF
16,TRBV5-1,CASSSSGTSGRNEQFF
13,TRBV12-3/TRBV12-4,CASSLGGDGTQYF
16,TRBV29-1,CSVEGASRRGRETQYF
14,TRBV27,CASSAGTSGNIQYF
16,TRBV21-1,CASSKAPQGVGEKLFF
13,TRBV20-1,CSARVQNNEKLFF
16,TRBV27,CASRPPPGQGLETQYF
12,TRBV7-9,CASITRLNEQFF
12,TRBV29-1,CSVTISGNTIYF
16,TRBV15,CATSSRGGSGANVLTF
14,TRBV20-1,CSARSSGVYNEQFF
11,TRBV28,CASSLQGRAFF
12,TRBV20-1,CSAEKPPTEAFF
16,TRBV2,CACNKLARHSYNEQFF
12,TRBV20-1,CSARAALPEQFF
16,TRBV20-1,CSAARLAGGSYNEQFF
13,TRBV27,CASRLTGLGGYTF
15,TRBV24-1,CATSDPGTSYNEQFF
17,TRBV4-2,CASSPWAVGGPNEKLFF
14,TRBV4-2,CASSQGRDPYEQYF
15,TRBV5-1,CASSSAGGTGNEQFF
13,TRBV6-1,CASTKGGNTEAFF
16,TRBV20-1,CSARLDRDRGYNEQFF
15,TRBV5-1,CASRENRAGSYEQYF
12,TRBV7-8,CASSLVRGGGFF
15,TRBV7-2,CASSIRQGLNTEAFF
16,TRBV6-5,CASSYSISGGRDGYTF
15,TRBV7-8,CASSWTGGFTGELFF
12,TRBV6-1,CASSVPYAGAFF
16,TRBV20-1,CSASFPRTGRTDTQYF
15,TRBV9,CASSLSGTPQNIQYF
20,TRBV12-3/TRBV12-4,CASSSTYNPIAVVSTDTQYF
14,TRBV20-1,CSARGAGAGYEQYF
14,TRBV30,CAWSATVNTGELFF
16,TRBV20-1,CSARVYRGSYNSPLHF